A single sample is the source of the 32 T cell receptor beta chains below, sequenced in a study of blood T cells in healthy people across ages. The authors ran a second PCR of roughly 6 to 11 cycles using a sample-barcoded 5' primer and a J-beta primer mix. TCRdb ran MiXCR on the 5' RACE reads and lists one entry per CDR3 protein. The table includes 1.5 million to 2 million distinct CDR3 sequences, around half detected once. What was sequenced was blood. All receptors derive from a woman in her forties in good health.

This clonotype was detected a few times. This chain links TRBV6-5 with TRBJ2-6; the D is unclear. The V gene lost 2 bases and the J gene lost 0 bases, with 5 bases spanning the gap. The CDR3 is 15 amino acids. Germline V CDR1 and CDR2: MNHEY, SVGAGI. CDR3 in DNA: TGTGCCAGCAGTTACGTAGACTCTGGGGCCAACGTCCTGACTTTC. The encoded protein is CASSYVDSGANVLTF.

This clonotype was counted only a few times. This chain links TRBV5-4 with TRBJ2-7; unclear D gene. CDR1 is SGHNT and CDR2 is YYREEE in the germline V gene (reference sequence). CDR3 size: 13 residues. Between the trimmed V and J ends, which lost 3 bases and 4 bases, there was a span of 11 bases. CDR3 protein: CASSSAKGYEQYF. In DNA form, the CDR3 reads TGTGCCAGCAGCTCGGCCAAGGGTTACGAGCAGTACTTC.

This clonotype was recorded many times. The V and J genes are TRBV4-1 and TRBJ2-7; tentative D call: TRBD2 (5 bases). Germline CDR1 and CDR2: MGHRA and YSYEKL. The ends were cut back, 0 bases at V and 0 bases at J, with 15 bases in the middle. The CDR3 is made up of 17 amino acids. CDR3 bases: TGCGCCAGCAGCCAAGATGAGGGCACATTAAGCTCCTACGAGCAGTACTTC. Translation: CASSQDEGTLSSYEQYF.

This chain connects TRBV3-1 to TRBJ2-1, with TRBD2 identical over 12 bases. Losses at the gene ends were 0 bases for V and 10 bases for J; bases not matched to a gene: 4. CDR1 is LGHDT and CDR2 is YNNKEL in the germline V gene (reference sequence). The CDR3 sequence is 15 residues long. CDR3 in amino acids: CASSQDLAGGREQFF. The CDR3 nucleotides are TGTGCCAGCAGCCAAGACCTAGCGGGGGGGCGGGAGCAGTTCTTC.

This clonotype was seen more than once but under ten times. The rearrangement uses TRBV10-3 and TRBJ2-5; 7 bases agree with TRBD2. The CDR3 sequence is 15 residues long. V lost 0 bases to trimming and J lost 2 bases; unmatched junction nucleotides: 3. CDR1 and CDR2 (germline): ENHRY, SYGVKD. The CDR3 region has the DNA TGTGCCATCAGTGAGTCGGGACTATCTCAAGAGACCCAGTACTTC. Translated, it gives CAISESGLSQETQYF.

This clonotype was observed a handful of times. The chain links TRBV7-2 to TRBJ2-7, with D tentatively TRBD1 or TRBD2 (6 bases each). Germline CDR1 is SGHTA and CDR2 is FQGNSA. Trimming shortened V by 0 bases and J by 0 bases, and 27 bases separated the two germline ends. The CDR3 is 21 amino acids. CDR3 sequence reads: CASSLAGGYHFGGRTSYEQYF. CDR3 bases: TGTGCCAGCAGCTTAGCGGGGGGCTACCACTTTGGGGGCAGAACCTCCTACGAGCAGTACTTC.

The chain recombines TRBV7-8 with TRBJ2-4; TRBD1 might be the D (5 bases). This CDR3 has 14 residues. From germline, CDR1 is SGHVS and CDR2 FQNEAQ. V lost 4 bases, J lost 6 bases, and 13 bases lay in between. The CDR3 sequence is CASSSREVVNIQYF. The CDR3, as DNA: TGTGCCAGCAGCTCCAGGGAAGTGGTAAACATTCAGTACTTC.

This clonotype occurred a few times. The CDR3 DNA sequence: TGTGCCAGCAGTTACTCATCAGGGGGCTCGACAGATACGCAGTATTTT. Translating gives CASSYSSGGSTDTQYF. This chain uses TRBV6-6 with TRBJ2-3, with 8 bases that match TRBD1. CDR3 length: 16 residues. CDR1 and CDR2 (germline): MNHNY, SVGAGI (reference sequence). Germline trimming cut 0 bases from V and 3 bases from J; bases unmatched to any gene: 5.

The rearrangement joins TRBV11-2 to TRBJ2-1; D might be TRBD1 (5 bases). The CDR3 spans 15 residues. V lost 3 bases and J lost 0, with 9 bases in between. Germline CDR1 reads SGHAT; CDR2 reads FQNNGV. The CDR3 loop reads CASSFRQNSYNEQFF. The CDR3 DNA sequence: TGTGCCAGCAGCTTTAGACAGAACTCCTACAATGAGCAGTTCTTC.

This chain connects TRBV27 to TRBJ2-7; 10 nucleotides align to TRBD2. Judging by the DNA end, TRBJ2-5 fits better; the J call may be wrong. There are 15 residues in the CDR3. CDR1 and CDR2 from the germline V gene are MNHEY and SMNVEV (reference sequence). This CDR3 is CASSLWPSGRETQYF. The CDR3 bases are TGTGCCAGCAGTTTATGGCCTAGCGGGAGAGAGACCCAGTACTTC.

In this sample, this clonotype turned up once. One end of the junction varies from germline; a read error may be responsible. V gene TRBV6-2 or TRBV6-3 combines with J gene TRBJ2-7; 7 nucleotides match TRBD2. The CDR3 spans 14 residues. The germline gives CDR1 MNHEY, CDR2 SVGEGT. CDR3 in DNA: TGTACCAGCAGTTATCCCGGGACTACCTACGAGCAGTACTTC. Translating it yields CTSSYPGTTYEQYF.

In DNA, the CDR3 is TGCGCCAGCAGCAGGACCGGGACAGGGTTAAACGAGCAGTACTTC. Translated: CASSRTGTGLNEQYF. This sequence joins TRBV5-1 and TRBJ2-7, with 9 bases fitting TRBD1. The CDR3 is 15 residues long. The J segment lost 5 bases and the V segment lost 4 bases, leaving 10 bases of the junction unmatched. The germline CDR1 and CDR2 sequences are SGHRS and YFSETQ.

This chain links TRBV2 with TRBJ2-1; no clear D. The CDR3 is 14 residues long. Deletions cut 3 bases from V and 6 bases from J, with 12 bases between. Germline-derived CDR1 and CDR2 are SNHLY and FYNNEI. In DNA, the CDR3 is TGTGCCAGCAGTGACAGGTTTCGCAGCAATGAGCAGTTCTTC. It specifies CASSDRFRSNEQFF.

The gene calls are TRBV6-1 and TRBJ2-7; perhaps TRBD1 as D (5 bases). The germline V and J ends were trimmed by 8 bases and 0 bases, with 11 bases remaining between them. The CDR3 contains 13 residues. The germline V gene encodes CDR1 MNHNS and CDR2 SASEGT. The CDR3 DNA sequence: TGTGCCAGCCTTGGGGCCGACTCCTACGAGCAGTACTTC. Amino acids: CASLGADSYEQYF.

The CDR3 region has the DNA TGTGCCAGCATTGGTAGACAGGGGGCTACGGAGCTGTTTTTT. It codes for CASIGRQGATELFF. The chain links TRBV28 to TRBJ2-2; 10 nucleotides match TRBD1. This CDR3 has 14 residues. Looked up from germline, CDR1 is MDHEN and CDR2 is SYDVKM. With 7 bases clipped from V and 10 bases from J, the junction kept 9 bases outside the gene matches.

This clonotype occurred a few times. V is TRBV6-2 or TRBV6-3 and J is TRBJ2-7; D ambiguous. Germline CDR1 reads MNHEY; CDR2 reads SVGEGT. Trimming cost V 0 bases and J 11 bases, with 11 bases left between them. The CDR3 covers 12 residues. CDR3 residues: CASSYSSQAKYF. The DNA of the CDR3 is TGTGCCAGCAGTTACTCCTCCCAAGCCAAGTACTTC.

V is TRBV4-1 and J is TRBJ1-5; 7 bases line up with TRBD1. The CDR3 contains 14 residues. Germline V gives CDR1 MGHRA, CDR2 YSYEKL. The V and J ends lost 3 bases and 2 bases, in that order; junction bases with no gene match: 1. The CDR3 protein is CASSHTGGNQPQHF. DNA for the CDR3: TGCGCCAGCAGCCACACAGGGGGCAATCAGCCCCAGCATTTT.

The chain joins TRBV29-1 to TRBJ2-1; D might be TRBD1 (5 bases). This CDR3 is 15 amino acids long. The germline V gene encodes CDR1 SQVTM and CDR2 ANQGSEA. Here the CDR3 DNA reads TGCAGACGCGCAATCAGGGCTCTCCTTTACAATGAGCAGTTCTTC. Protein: CRRAIRALLYNEQFF.

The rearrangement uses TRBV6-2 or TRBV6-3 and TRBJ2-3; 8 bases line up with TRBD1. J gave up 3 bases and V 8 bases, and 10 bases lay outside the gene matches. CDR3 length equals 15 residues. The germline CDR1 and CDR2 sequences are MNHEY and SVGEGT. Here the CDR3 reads CASGHPRQGTDTQYF. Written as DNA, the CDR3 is TGTGCCAGCGGTCACCCACGACAGGGGACAGATACGCAGTATTTT.

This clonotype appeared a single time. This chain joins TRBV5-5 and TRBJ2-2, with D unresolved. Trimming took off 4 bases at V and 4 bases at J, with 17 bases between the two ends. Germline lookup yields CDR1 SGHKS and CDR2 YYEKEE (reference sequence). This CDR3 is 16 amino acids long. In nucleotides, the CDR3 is TGTGCCAGCAGCCTTCCGACGGACCCCAGCACCGGGGAGCTGTTTTTT. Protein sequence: CASSLPTDPSTGELFF.

In DNA form, the CDR3 reads TGTGCCACCAGCAGAGCTTTACGGGAGCAGTTCTTC. Its translation is CATSRALREQFF. V is TRBV15 and J is TRBJ2-1; D gene uncertain. The V end lost 1 base, the J end lost 10 bases, and 8 bases lay between the germline ends. This CDR3 has 12 amino acids. Germline assignment: CDR1 LNHNV and CDR2 YYDKDF (reference sequence).

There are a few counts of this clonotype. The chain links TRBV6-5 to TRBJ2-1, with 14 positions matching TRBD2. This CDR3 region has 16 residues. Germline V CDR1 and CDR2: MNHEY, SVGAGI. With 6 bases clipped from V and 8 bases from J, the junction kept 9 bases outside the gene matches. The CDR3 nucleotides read TGTGCCAGCAGCTTTCGACTAGCGGGGGGGGTCGATGAGCAGTTCTTC. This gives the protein CASSFRLAGGVDEQFF.

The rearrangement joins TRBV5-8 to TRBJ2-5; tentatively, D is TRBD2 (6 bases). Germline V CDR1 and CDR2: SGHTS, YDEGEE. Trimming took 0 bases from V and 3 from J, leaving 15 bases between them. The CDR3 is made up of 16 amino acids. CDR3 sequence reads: CASSLVTHGREETQYF. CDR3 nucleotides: TGTGCCAGCAGCTTGGTGACCCACGGGAGAGAAGAGACCCAGTACTTC.

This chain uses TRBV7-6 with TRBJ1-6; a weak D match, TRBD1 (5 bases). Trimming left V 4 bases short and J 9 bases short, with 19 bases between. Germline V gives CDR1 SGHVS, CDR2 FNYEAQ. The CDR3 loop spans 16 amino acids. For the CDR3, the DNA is TGTGCCAGCAGCTCAAAAGACAGTGCGGGGGGTTCACCCCTCCACTTT. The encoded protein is CASSSKDSAGGSPLHF.

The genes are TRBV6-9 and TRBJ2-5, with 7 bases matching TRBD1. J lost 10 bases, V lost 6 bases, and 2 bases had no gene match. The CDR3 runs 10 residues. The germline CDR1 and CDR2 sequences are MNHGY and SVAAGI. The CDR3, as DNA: TGTGCCAGCAGGACAGGGCGCCAGTACTTC. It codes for CASRTGRQYF.

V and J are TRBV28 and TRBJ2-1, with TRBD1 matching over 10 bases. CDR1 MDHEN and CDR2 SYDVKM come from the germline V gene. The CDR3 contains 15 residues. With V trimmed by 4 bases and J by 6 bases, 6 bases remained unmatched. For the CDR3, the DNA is TGTGCCAGCAGTTCCCGACAGGGGGCTATCAATGAGCAGTTCTTC. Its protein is CASSSRQGAINEQFF.

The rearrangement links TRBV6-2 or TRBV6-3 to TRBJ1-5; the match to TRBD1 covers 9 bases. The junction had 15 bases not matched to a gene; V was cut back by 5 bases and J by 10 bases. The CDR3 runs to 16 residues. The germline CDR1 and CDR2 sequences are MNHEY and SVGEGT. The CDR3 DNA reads TGTGCCAGCAGTCGGTCCTCCGGGACAGGGACGGGACCCCAGCATTTT. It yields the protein CASSRSSGTGTGPQHF.

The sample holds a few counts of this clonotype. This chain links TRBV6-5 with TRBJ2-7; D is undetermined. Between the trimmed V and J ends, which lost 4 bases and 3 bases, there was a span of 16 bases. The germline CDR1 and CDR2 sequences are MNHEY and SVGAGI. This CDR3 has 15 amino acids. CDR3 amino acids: CASSSGGSLDYEQYF. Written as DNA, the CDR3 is TGTGCCAGCAGTTCGGGCGGCTCCTTGGACTACGAGCAGTACTTC.

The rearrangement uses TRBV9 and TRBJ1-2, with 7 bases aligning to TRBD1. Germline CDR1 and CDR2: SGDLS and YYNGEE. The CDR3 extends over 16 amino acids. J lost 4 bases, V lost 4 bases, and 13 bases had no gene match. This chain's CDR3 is CASSPQGEARGYGYTF. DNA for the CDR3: TGTGCCAGCAGCCCCCAGGGGGAGGCACGGGGCTATGGCTACACCTTC.

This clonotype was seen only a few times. CDR3 nucleotides: TGTGCCACCAGCAGAGATCGGGGACAGTTTTGGACCCAGTACTTC. This gives the protein CATSRDRGQFWTQYF. The genes are TRBV15 and TRBJ2-7, with TRBD1 identical over 7 bases. The end of the DNA is better explained by TRBJ2-5, so the J call may be wrong. Per the germline V gene, CDR1 is LNHNV and CDR2 is YYDKDF (reference sequence). This CDR3 comprises 15 residues.

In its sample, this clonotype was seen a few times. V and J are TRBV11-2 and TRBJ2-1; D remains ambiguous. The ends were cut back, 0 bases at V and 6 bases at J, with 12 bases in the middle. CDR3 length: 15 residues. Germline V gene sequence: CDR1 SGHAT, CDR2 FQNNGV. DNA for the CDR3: TGTGCCAGCAGCTTAGATCTAAGTCGGATCAATGAGCAGTTCTTC. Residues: CASSLDLSRINEQFF.

CDR3 in amino acids: CSVRRGSTDTQYF. CDR3 DNA sequence: TGCAGTGTTAGGAGAGGGAGCACAGATACGCAGTATTTT. V usage is TRBV20-1 and J usage is TRBJ2-3; D possibly corresponds to TRBD2 (5 bases). The V end lost 7 bases, the J end lost 0 bases, and 11 bases lay between the germline ends. From germline, CDR1 is DFQATT and CDR2 SNEGSKA (reference sequence). The CDR3 consists of 13 residues.